The 23 T cell receptor beta chains listed next were all sequenced from one sample in a study of blood T cell repertoires in COVID-19. Generated by immunoSEQ multiplex PCR, the TCRdb table keeps only in-frame clones and is missing some. The table has about 290,000 clones, under 90% seen once. Sequenced sample: peripheral blood. These receptors all come from a woman aged 25-40 years with COVID-19, enrolled during active disease.

V is TRBV30 and J is TRBJ1-1; weak D call: TRBD1 (6 bases). The CDR3 sequence is 15 residues long. Germline V CDR1 and CDR2: GTSNPN, SVGIG (reference sequence). Trimming shortened V by 2 bases and J by 0 bases, and 13 bases separated the two germline ends. CDR3 sequence reads: CAWSSIGTLNTEAFF. DNA of the CDR3: TGTGCCTGGAGTTCCATCGGGACACTGAACACTGAAGCTTTCTTT.

This chain joins TRBV10-3 and TRBJ1-3; D is uncertain. Germline V lookup: CDR1 ENHRY, CDR2 SYGVKD. The CDR3 totals 15 residues. V lost 4 bases to trimming and J lost 3 bases, with 13 bases between them. In DNA, the CDR3 is TGTGCCATCAGTGGTCAGGAGGTCGTTGGAAACACCATATATTTT. As protein: CAISGQEVVGNTIYF.

The chain carries TRBV5-6 and TRBJ2-5, with 8 bases aligning to TRBD2. The CDR3 runs to 16 residues. Germline-derived CDR1 and CDR2 are SGHDT and YYEEEE. Trimming at V came to 3 bases and at J to 5 bases, leaving 12 bases not matched to a gene. CDR3 in DNA: TGTGCCAGCAGCTGGGGGCCGGGACTAGTCCGGGAGACCCAGTACTTC. It translates to CASSWGPGLVRETQYF. Drawing the rest from reference TRBV5-6 and TRBJ2-5, the complete variable domain is DAGVTQSPTHLIKTRGQQVTLRCSPKSGHDTVSWYQQALGQGPQFIFQYYEEEERQRGNFPDRFSGHQFPNYSSELNVNALLLGDSALYLCASSWGPGLVRETQYFGPGTRLLVL.

As DNA, the CDR3 is TGTGCCAGCAGCCGGGGCTCGGATACGCAGTATTTT. Its translation: CASSRGSDTQYF. The chain couples TRBV3-1 (or the pseudogene TRBV3-2) to TRBJ2-3; D may be TRBD1 (5 bases). Germline lookup yields CDR1 LGHDT and CDR2 YNNKEL (reference sequence). This CDR3 region has 12 residues. V lost 4 bases to trimming and J lost 6 bases, with 8 bases between them.

J is TRBJ1-1 and V is TRBV5-1, with TRBD1 matching over 8 bases. J gave up 6 bases and V 1 base, and 8 bases lay outside the gene matches. Germline CDR1 is SGHRS and CDR2 is YFSETQ. This CDR3 region has 15 residues. The CDR3 DNA reads TGCGCCAGCAGCTTGCAGGGGGCGTTTATGTCTGAAGCTTTCTTT. It translates to CASSLQGAFMSEAFF.

In its sample, this clone was seen once. This chain joins TRBV18 and TRBJ2-5, with TRBD2 as a possible D gene (5 bases). Germline CDR1 is KGHSH and CDR2 is LQKENI. The V end lost 0 bases, the J end lost 5 bases, and 25 bases lay between the germline ends. CDR3 length equals 19 residues. Written as DNA, the CDR3 is TGTGCCAGCTCACCACCTCCCGTTGGGGTGATCTCACGGAGGGAGACCCAGTACTTC. Its translation is CASSPPPVGVISRRETQYF.

This chain connects TRBV20-1 to TRBJ1-2, with no clear D. The CDR3 extends over 15 amino acids. V was trimmed by 3 bases and J by 5 bases, leaving 19 bases between them. In germline, CDR1 is DFQATT, CDR2 SNEGSKA (reference sequence). CDR3 sequence: CSASLLDFSGYGYTF. The CDR3 DNA follows: TGCAGTGCTAGTTTATTGGACTTTTCAGGATATGGCTACACCTTC.

The chain has TRBV6-4 and TRBJ1-5; no definite D call. Trimming took 7 bases from V and 1 from J, leaving 26 bases between them. Germline V CDR1 and CDR2: MRHNA, SNTAGT. This CDR3 has 19 amino acids. CDR3 DNA: TGTGCCAGCATGCCCCTCGGGGTGTTCGAACAGACCAGCAATCAGCCCCAGCATTTT. Its protein is CASMPLGVFEQTSNQPQHF.

The chain is built from TRBV19 and TRBJ1-5; D unclear. CDR1 and CDR2 (germline): LNHDA, SQIVND (reference sequence). The CDR3 covers 13 residues. V dropped 8 bases and J dropped 0 bases, with 8 bases sitting between them. The CDR3 loop reads CASSDYSNQPQHF. The CDR3 DNA reads as TGTGCCAGTTCAGATTATAGCAATCAGCCCCAGCATTTT.

The genes are TRBV5-6 and TRBJ1-5, with 7 bases fitting TRBD1. This CDR3 has 19 residues. After removal of 4 bases from V and 0 bases from J, the junction contained 16 bases not matched to a gene. The germline gives CDR1 SGHDT, CDR2 YYEEEE. The CDR3 coding sequence is TGTGCCAGCAGCGTGCGTACCGGGACAGTATATACTAGCAATCAGCCCCAGCATTTT. Translation gives CASSVRTGTVYTSNQPQHF.

The chain has TRBV6-1 and TRBJ1-2; 7 bases match TRBD1. The germline gives CDR1 MNHNS, CDR2 SASEGT. The trim removed 1 base at V and 4 bases at J, leaving 12 bases unmatched. The CDR3 spans 17 residues. The CDR3 loop reads CASSEDGRAGDSYGYTF. CDR3 in DNA: TGTGCCAGCAGTGAAGATGGAAGGGCAGGGGACAGCTATGGCTACACCTTC.

This rearrangement joins TRBV2 to TRBJ2-2, with 7 bases that match TRBD1. With V trimmed by 2 bases and J by 9 bases, 6 bases remained unmatched. The length of the CDR3 is 14 residues. Germline V CDR1 and CDR2: SNHLY, FYNNEI. The CDR3: CASSERQGIRELFF. CDR3 sequence (DNA): TGTGCCAGCAGTGAACGACAGGGTATCAGGGAGCTGTTTTTT.

Only one count was recorded for this clone. In nucleotides, the CDR3 is TGTGCCAGCAGCGACCTACCGGACAGGTCCTACGAGCAGTACTTC. Its translation is CASSDLPDRSYEQYF. This rearrangement joins TRBV5-4 to TRBJ2-7; 7 positions agree with TRBD1. Germline V gene data show CDR1 as SGHNT and CDR2 as YYREEE (reference sequence). The CDR3 contains 15 residues. V was clipped by 4 bases and J by 1 base; unmatched bases: 8.

This chain uses TRBV5-5 with TRBJ2-7; perhaps TRBD1 as D (5 bases). Germline V gives CDR1 SGHKS, CDR2 YYEKEE (reference sequence). Trimming cost V 2 bases and J 3 bases, with 12 bases left between them. CDR3 length: 14 amino acids. CDR3 residues: CASSLGPQGYEQYF. The DNA for the CDR3 is TGTGCCAGCAGCTTAGGGCCTCAGGGCTACGAGCAGTACTTC.

This sequence joins TRBV12-3 or TRBV12-4 and TRBJ2-5, with a weak D call TRBD1 (5 bases). CDR3 length equals 13 residues. Trimming took 5 bases from V and 4 from J, leaving 11 bases between them. The CDR3 DNA reads as TGTGCCAGCAGTCCCGGACACGGAGAGACCCAGTACTTC. This gives the protein CASSPGHGETQYF.

The chain uses TRBV3-1 (or the pseudogene TRBV3-2) and TRBJ1-1; 7 positions agree with TRBD1. The CDR3 has 16 residues. Germline-derived CDR1 and CDR2 are LGHDT and YNNKEL (reference sequence). With 2 bases clipped from V and 11 bases from J, the junction kept 17 bases outside the gene matches. The CDR3 nucleotides are TGTGCCAGCAGCCAACCGACCCAGGGGGGAGCGTCTGGGGCTTTCTTT. Amino acids: CASSQPTQGGASGAFF.

The rearrangement links TRBV19 to TRBJ1-3; TRBD1 matches 8 bases. Germline loops: CDR1 LNHDA, CDR2 SQIVND (reference sequence). The CDR3 covers 16 residues. V lost 6 bases to trimming and J lost 0 bases; unmatched junction nucleotides: 7. This CDR3 reads CASSRVTGGSGNTIYF. The CDR3 DNA follows: TGTGCCAGTAGCAGGGTTACAGGGGGCTCTGGAAACACCATATATTTT.

The chain employs TRBV10-2 and TRBJ2-7; TRBD2 matches 9 bases. The CDR3 is 14 residues long. With V trimmed by 6 bases and J by 4 bases, 7 bases remained unmatched. In germline, CDR1 is WSHSY, CDR2 SAAADI. The CDR3 DNA sequence: TGCGCCAGCAGGTCCAGCGGGGGGTCTTACGAGCAGTACTTC. Its protein product is CASRSSGGSYEQYF.

This chain links TRBV28 with TRBJ1-1; 9 bases line up with TRBD1. The trim removed 4 bases at V and 11 bases at J, leaving 23 bases unmatched. This CDR3 comprises 18 residues. CDR1 is MDHEN and CDR2 is SYDVKM in the germline V gene. Written as DNA, the CDR3 is TGTGCCAGCAGTTCTCGCTACCTTCGGGGACAGGGTCGAGGATTGGCTTTCTTT. The encoded protein is CASSSRYLRGQGRGLAFF.

The chain joins TRBV7-6 to TRBJ2-3; D is unresolved. The CDR3 is 13 amino acids. Germline CDR1 and CDR2: SGHVS and FNYEAQ. V was pared by 0 bases and J by 6 bases, with 7 bases between. The CDR3 DNA reads TGTGCCAGCAGCTTAGCGCGGCTTGATACGCAGTATTTT. It encodes CASSLARLDTQYF.

This clone occurred once. This chain uses TRBV29-1 with TRBJ1-2, with TRBD1 as a possible D gene (6 bases). This CDR3 spans 14 amino acids. Germline V gene data show CDR1 as SQVTM and CDR2 as ANQGSEA. Trimming took 8 bases from V and 2 from J, leaving 18 bases between them. CDR3 region: CSFKQGFSNYGYTF. CDR3 coding DNA: TGCAGCTTTAAACAGGGCTTTTCAAACTATGGCTACACCTTC.

This clone was detected only once. The J gene is TRBJ2-5, the V gene TRBV9, with D unresolved. Germline-derived CDR1 and CDR2 are SGDLS and YYNGEE. The CDR3 has 13 amino acids. The V gene lost 4 bases and the J gene lost 4 bases, with 11 bases spanning the gap. The CDR3 spells CASSLELLETQYF. The CDR3 nucleotides read TGTGCCAGCAGCTTAGAACTCCTAGAGACCCAGTACTTC.

This clone showed up just once. The chain uses TRBV30 and TRBJ2-1; TRBD1 matches 8 bases. With V trimmed by 8 bases and J by 8 bases, 11 bases remained unmatched. The CDR3 covers 13 residues. Germline lookup yields CDR1 GTSNPN and CDR2 SVGIG (reference sequence). The DNA of the CDR3 is TGTGCCCACGGACAGGGCCCATCGGATGAGCAGTTCTTC. It translates to CAHGQGPSDEQFF.